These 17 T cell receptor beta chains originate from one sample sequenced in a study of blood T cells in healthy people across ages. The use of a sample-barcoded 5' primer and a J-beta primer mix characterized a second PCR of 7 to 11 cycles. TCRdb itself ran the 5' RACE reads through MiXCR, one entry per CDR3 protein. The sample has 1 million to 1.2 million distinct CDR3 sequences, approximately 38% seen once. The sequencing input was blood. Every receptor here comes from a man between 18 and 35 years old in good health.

The CDR3 protein is CASSLAGGDGELFF. Written as DNA, the CDR3 is TGTGCCAGCAGCTTAGCGGGGGGTGACGGGGAGCTGTTTTTT. The genes are TRBV7-2 and TRBJ2-2, with D perhaps TRBD2 (6 bases). Trimming pared 0 bases from V and 7 bases from J, leaving 9 bases between. The CDR3 totals 14 residues. Germline V gene lookup returns CDR1 SGHTA and CDR2 FQGNSA.

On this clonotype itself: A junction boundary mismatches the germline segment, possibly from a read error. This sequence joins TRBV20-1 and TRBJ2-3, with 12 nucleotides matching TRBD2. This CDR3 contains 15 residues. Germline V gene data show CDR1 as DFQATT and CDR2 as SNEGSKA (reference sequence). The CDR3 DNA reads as TGCAGTGCCTTAGGACTAGCGGGGATCACAGATACGCGGTATTTT. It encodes CSALGLAGITDTRYF.

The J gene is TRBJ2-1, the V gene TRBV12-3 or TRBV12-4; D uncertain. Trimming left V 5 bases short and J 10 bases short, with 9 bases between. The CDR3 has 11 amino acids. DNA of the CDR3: TGTGCCAGCAGTCCCCCCGGGGAGCAGTTCTTC. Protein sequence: CASSPPGEQFF.

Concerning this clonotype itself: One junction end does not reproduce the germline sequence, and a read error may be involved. As DNA, the CDR3 is TGTGCCAGCAGGGTAAAATCATCCTCCTACGGGCAGTACTTC. Translated: CASRVKSSSYGQYF. The rearrangement links TRBV6-2 or TRBV6-3 to TRBJ2-7; no clear D. The CDR3 is 14 amino acids. Germline V gene lookup returns CDR1 MNHEY and CDR2 SVGEGT.

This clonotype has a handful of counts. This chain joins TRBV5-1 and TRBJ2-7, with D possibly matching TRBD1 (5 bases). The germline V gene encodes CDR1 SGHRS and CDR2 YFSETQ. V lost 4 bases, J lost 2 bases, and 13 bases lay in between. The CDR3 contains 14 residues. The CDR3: CASSRITGTYEQYF. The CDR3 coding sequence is TGCGCCAGCAGCAGGATTACAGGAACCTACGAGCAGTACTTC.

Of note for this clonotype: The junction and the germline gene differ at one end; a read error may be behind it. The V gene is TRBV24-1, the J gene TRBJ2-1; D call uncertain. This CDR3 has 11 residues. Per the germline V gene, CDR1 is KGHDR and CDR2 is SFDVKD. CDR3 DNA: TGTACCACCAGTGACCTCAATGAGCAGTTCTTC. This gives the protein CTTSDLNEQFF.

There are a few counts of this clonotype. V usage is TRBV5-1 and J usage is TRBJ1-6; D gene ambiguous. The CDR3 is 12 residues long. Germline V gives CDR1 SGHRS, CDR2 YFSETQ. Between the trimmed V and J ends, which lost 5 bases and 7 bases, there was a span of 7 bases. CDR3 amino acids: CASRNVNSPLHF. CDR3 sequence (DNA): TGCGCCAGCAGGAACGTCAATTCACCCCTCCACTTT.

In DNA, the CDR3 is TGTGCCAGCAAGGAACAGGTTATTGAAAAACTGTTTTTT. It is translated as CASKEQVIEKLFF. The chain has TRBV2 and TRBJ1-4, with a tentative D call TRBD1 (5 bases). V was trimmed by 7 bases and J by 7 bases, leaving 13 bases between them. Germline CDR1 and CDR2: SNHLY and FYNNEI. The length of the CDR3 is 13 residues.

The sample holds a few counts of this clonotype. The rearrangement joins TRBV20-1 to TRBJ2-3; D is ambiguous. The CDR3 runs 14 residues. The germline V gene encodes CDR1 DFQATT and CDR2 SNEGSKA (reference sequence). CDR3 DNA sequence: TGCAGGTCTACACCGGCTCTTAACACAGATACGCAGTATTTT. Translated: CRSTPALNTDTQYF.

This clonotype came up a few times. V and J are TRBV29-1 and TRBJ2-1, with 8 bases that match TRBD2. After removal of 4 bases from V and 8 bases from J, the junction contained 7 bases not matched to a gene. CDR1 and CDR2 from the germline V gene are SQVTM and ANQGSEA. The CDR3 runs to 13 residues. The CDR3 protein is CSVVWGGGYEQFF. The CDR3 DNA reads TGCAGCGTTGTTTGGGGCGGGGGGTATGAGCAGTTCTTC.

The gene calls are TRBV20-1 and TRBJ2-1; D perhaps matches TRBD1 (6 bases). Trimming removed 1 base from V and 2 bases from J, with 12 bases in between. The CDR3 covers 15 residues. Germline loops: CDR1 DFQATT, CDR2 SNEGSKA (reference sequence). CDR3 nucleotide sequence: TGCAGTGCTAGAGGTTACAGGGAGACCTACAATGAGCAGTTCTTC. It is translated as CSARGYRETYNEQFF.

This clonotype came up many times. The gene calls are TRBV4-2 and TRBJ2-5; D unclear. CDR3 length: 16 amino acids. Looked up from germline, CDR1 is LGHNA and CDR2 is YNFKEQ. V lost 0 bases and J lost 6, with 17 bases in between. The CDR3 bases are TGTGCCAGCAGCCAAGATATTTGGGTAGACCGCCAGACCCAGTACTTC. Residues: CASSQDIWVDRQTQYF.

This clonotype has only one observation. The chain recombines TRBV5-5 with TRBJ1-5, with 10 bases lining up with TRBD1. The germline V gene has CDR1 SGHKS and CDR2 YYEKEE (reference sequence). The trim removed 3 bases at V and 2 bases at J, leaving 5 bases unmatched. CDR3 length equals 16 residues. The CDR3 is CASSSRDRGGNQPQHF. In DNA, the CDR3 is TGTGCCAGCAGCTCTAGGGACAGGGGAGGCAATCAGCCCCAGCATTTT.

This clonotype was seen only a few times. Here the CDR3 DNA reads TGCAGTGCTAGCGGGGGACAGGGAAACTCACCCCTCCACTTT. Its translation: CSASGGQGNSPLHF. The chain joins TRBV20-1 to TRBJ1-6; 9 positions match TRBD1. The CDR3 sequence is 14 residues long. CDR1 DFQATT and CDR2 SNEGSKA come from the germline V gene (reference sequence). With 3 bases clipped from V and 10 bases from J, the junction kept 7 bases outside the gene matches.

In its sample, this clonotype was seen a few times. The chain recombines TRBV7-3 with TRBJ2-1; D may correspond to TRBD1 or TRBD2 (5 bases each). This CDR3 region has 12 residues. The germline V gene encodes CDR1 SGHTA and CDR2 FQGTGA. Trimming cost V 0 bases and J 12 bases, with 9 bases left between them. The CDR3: CASSLTRDVQFF. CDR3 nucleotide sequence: TGTGCCAGCAGCTTAACGAGGGACGTGCAGTTCTTC.

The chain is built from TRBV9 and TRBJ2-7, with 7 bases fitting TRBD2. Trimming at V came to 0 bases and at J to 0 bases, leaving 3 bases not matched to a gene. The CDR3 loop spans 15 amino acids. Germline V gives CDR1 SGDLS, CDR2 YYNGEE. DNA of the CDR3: TGTGCCAGCAGCGTAGGTAGCGGGCCCTCCTACGAGCAGTACTTC. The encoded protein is CASSVGSGPSYEQYF. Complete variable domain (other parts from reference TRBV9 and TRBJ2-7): DSGVTQTPKHLITATGQRVTLRCSPRSGDLSVYWYQQSLDQGLQFLIQYYNGEERAKGNILERFSAQQFPDLHSELNLSSLELGDSALYFCASSVGSGPSYEQYFGPGTRLTVT.

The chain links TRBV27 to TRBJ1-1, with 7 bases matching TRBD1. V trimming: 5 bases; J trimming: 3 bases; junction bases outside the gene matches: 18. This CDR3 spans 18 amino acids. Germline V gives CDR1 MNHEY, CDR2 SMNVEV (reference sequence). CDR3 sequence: CASSPWTGEGGIHTEAFF. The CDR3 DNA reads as TGTGCCAGCAGTCCATGGACAGGCGAAGGGGGGATTCACACTGAAGCTTTCTTT.